The source of this TCR beta chain is a study of PD-1 blockade in mismatch repair-deficient tumors. In the study overall: Patients had 11 to 13 mismatch repair-deficient cancer types and were previously treated and progressing.

This clone has more than one count but fewer than ten. As yet, its antigen is unknown. Using immunoSEQ multiplex PCR, the repertoire was profiled, and TCRdb retains in-frame clones only, with some absent. The profile covers some 100,000 clones, with 82% appearing a single time and around 6.6% taken by the ten largest. The study, taken as a whole, reports: After pembrolizumab, tumor-resident clones rose rapidly, then generally contracted before radiologic responses.

CDR1 is LNHDA and CDR2 is SQIVND in the germline V gene (reference sequence). The CDR3 is 11 residues long. The V end was cut by 8 bases, the J end by 6 bases, with 8 bases between. This clonotype was obtained from an adult with mismatch repair-deficient cancer. The sample here was peripheral blood, taken about eight months after starting pembrolizumab. The chain employs TRBV19 and TRBJ2-1; D is unresolved. In nucleotides, the CDR3 is TGTGCCAGTTTGATAGGCAATGAGCAGTTCTTC. The encoded protein is CASLIGNEQFF.